The next 32 T cell receptor beta chains were all read from a single sample in a study of T cell responses to AZD1222 COVID-19 vaccine. Only in-frame clones appear in the TCRdb table, and some are missing; sequencing was by immunoSEQ multiplex PCR. The data show approximately 120,000 clones, roughly 88% seen once. Sequencing was performed on peripheral blood, taken on day 0 of AZD1222 vaccination. These TCRs come from an adult in good health.

The V gene is TRBV28, the J gene TRBJ2-3; D is uncertain. CDR3 length: 12 amino acids. Trimming stripped 7 bases from V and 4 bases from J, with 9 bases between. Germline CDR1 MDHEN, CDR2 SYDVKM. As DNA, the CDR3 is TGTGCCAGCAACTCCCCCGCAGATACGCAGTATTTT. Amino acids: CASNSPADTQYF. Full variable domain (rest looked up from reference TRBV28 and TRBJ2-3): DVKVTQSSRYLVKRTGEKVFLECVQDMDHENMFWYRQDPGLGLRLIYFSYDVKMKEKGDIPEGYSVSREKKERFSLILESASTNQTSMYLCASNSPADTQYFGPGTRLTVL.

The chain combines TRBV11-2 with TRBJ2-1; 9 bases agree with TRBD2. The germline gives CDR1 SGHAT, CDR2 FQNNGV. The CDR3 is 15 amino acids. V was clipped by 1 base and J by 9 bases; unmatched bases: 7. CDR3 in amino acids: CASSLGISGGFEQFF. The CDR3 nucleotides are TGTGCCAGCAGCTTAGGTATTAGCGGGGGATTTGAGCAGTTCTTC.

V usage is TRBV7-9 and J usage is TRBJ2-7; maybe TRBD2 (5 bases). This CDR3 has 13 residues. With 5 bases removed from V and 8 bases from J, the gap between germline ends came to 16 bases. Germline CDR1 and CDR2: SEHNR and FQNEAQ (reference sequence). The CDR3, as DNA: TGTGCCAGCAGCCCCACGGACTTGCCCAAGCAGTACTTC. As protein: CASSPTDLPKQYF.

The chain combines TRBV9 with TRBJ1-4; tentatively, D is TRBD1 (5 bases). Trimming cost V 3 bases and J 7 bases, with 16 bases left between them. The CDR3 contains 15 residues. CDR1 and CDR2 (germline): SGDLS, YYNGEE. CDR3 in DNA: TGTGCCAGCAGCGCGGATCAGGGAGAACGTGAAAAACTGTTTTTT. This translates into CASSADQGEREKLFF.

This clone was picked up one time. The rearrangement uses TRBV29-1 and TRBJ2-3; TRBD2 agrees at 9 bases. CDR1 is SQVTM, CDR2 ANQGSEA, per germline. V lost 3 bases to trimming and J lost 6 bases; unmatched junction nucleotides: 10. The CDR3 totals 15 residues. CDR3 protein: CSVEGSGGHSDTQYF. CDR3 sequence (DNA): TGCAGCGTTGAGGGTAGCGGGGGCCACTCGGATACGCAGTATTTT.

The CDR3 DNA follows: TGTGCCAGTAGTTCCCAAGGAGTGTCACCCCTCCACTTT. Protein product: CASSSQGVSPLHF. This chain links TRBV19 with TRBJ1-6; D not certain. Germline V CDR1 and CDR2: LNHDA, SQIVND (reference sequence). This CDR3 spans 13 amino acids. Trimming cost V 5 bases and J 10 bases, with 12 bases left between them.

The chain recombines TRBV21-1 with TRBJ2-7. TRBV21-1 is a known pseudogene. This CDR3 contains 14 residues. The CDR3 DNA reads TGTGCCAGCAGCTCAGAAAAGGCCTCCTACGAGCAGTACTTC. Protein sequence: CASSSEKASYEQYF.

Comment on this clone: Germline is not matched at one junction end, which may reflect a read error. Here the CDR3 reads CASSQDGGGSENTIYF. CDR3 DNA: TGCGCCAGCAGCCAAGATGGCGGGGGCTCTGAAAACACCATATATTTT. The rearrangement joins TRBV4-3 to TRBJ1-3; maybe TRBD1 (6 bases). Germline CDR1 reads LGHNA; CDR2 reads YSLEER. The CDR3 extends over 16 amino acids.

This chain connects TRBV6-5 to TRBJ2-2; 8 bases align to TRBD1. Germline lookup yields CDR1 MNHEY and CDR2 SVGAGI. V lost 4 bases, J lost 3 bases, and 7 bases stayed unmatched. CDR3 length: 16 residues. CDR3 DNA: TGTGCCAGCAGTTTTCCCAGGGGGCGCGACACCGGGGAGCTGTTTTTT. Translating gives CASSFPRGRDTGELFF.

This sequence joins TRBV30 and TRBJ1-5; maybe TRBD1 (5 bases). V shed 0 bases and J shed 4 bases, with 7 bases lying between them. The CDR3 covers 13 residues. Germline loops: CDR1 GTSNPN, CDR2 SVGIG (reference sequence). Written as DNA, the CDR3 is TGTGCCTGGAGTGTGGACATTAATCAGCCCCAGCATTTT. Residues: CAWSVDINQPQHF.

The chain joins TRBV27 to TRBJ2-2; 7 bases map to TRBD2. The germline V gene encodes CDR1 MNHEY and CDR2 SMNVEV (reference sequence). The ends lost 1 base at V and 0 bases at J; junction bases unmatched: 8. CDR3 size: 18 residues. DNA for the CDR3: TGTGCCAGCAGTTTATACGGTGGGAGGGTCGCGAACACCGGGGAGCTGTTTTTT. This encodes CASSLYGGRVANTGELFF.

This rearrangement joins TRBV5-5 to TRBJ1-1; 7 bases align to TRBD1. This CDR3 contains 13 residues. V dropped 2 bases and J dropped 5; count of bases not matched to a gene: 3. Germline V gene lookup returns CDR1 SGHKS and CDR2 YYEKEE (reference sequence). The CDR3 region is CASSFLTGTEAFF. As DNA, the CDR3 is TGTGCCAGCAGCTTCTTGACAGGGACTGAAGCTTTCTTT.

V gene TRBV3-1 (or the pseudogene TRBV3-2) combines with J gene TRBJ1-6; D might be TRBD1 (5 bases). V lost 2 bases and J 9 bases, leaving 8 bases between the germline ends. CDR1 is LGHDT, CDR2 YNNKEL, per germline (reference sequence). The CDR3 sequence is 13 residues long. CDR3 DNA: TGTGCCAGCAGCCAAAACAGGTTTTCACCCCTCCACTTT. Translation: CASSQNRFSPLHF.

This chain links TRBV19 with TRBJ2-5; either TRBD1 or TRBD2 may supply D (7 bases each). Per the germline V gene, CDR1 is LNHDA and CDR2 is SQIVND (reference sequence). This CDR3 comprises 13 residues. V lost 5 bases and J 4 bases, leaving 11 bases between the germline ends. CDR3 sequence reads: CASSSGGGETQYF. CDR3 sequence (DNA): TGTGCCAGTAGTTCAGGGGGGGGAGAGACCCAGTACTTC. The whole variable domain, remainder taken from reference TRBV19 and TRBJ2-5, is DGGITQSPKYLFRKEGQNVTLSCEQNLNHDAMYWYRQDPGQGLRLIYYSQIVNDFQKGDIAEGYSVSREKKESFPLTVTSAQKNPTAFYLCASSSGGGETQYFGPGTRLLVL.

This clone has a single count. The chain is built from TRBV10-3 and TRBJ2-7; D might be TRBD2 (6 bases). The CDR3 spans 14 residues. CDR1 ENHRY and CDR2 SYGVKD come from the germline V gene. V was shortened by 2 bases and J by 6 bases, with 14 bases between the two germline ends. The CDR3 coding sequence is TGTGCCATCAGTGAGGCACGGGGGACGGTCGAGCAGTACTTC. Amino acids: CAISEARGTVEQYF.

CDR3: CASSEVGTTDTQYF. The CDR3 DNA reads TGTGCCAGCAGCGAGGTGGGGACCACAGATACGCAGTATTTT. V is TRBV9 and J is TRBJ2-3, with D tentatively TRBD1 or TRBD2 (5 bases each). The CDR3 is made up of 14 amino acids. The V and J ends lost 3 bases and 2 bases respectively, with 10 bases between them. Per germline, CDR1 SGDLS and CDR2 YYNGEE.

The V gene is TRBV3-1 (or the pseudogene TRBV3-2), the J gene TRBJ1-1, with TRBD1 matching 8 bases. Germline values: CDR1 LGHDT, CDR2 YNNKEL (reference sequence). With V trimmed by 3 bases and J by 0 bases, 3 bases remained unmatched. CDR3 length: 15 amino acids. The CDR3 protein is CASSHRQGLNTEAFF. Here the CDR3 DNA reads TGTGCCAGCAGCCATCGACAGGGGTTGAACACTGAAGCTTTCTTT.

The chain employs TRBV15 and TRBJ1-1; 7 bases match TRBD1. The trim removed 2 bases at V and 3 bases at J, leaving 3 bases unmatched. Looked up from germline, CDR1 is LNHNV and CDR2 is YYDKDF (reference sequence). This CDR3 is built from 14 residues. This CDR3 reads CATSRLQGYTEAFF. CDR3 nucleotides: TGTGCCACCAGCAGACTACAGGGGTACACTGAAGCTTTCTTT.

To note about this clone: The junction shows a germline mismatch at one end, possibly a read error. This chain uses TRBV19 with TRBJ1-1; D unresolved. In germline, CDR1 is LNHDA, CDR2 SQIVND (reference sequence). This CDR3 has 16 residues. The CDR3 DNA sequence: TGTGCCAGTAGTCTAGAGTATCAGGTCGGAGGGACTGAAGCTTTCTTT. This translates into CASSLEYQVGGTEAFF.

The J gene is TRBJ1-2, the V gene TRBV28; the D gene is possibly TRBD1 (5 bases). Per the germline V gene, CDR1 is MDHEN and CDR2 is SYDVKM. The CDR3 is made up of 12 amino acids. The ends were cut back, 5 bases at V and 5 bases at J, with 9 bases in the middle. This CDR3 is CASSPGTYGYTF. CDR3 sequence (DNA): TGTGCCAGCAGTCCGGGGACTTATGGCTACACCTTC.

The chain joins TRBV6-5 to TRBJ1-6, with D possibly matching TRBD1 (5 bases). V was cut by 7 bases and J by 9 bases, with 13 bases left in between. The germline V gene has CDR1 MNHEY and CDR2 SVGAGI. The CDR3 totals 13 residues. The CDR3 sequence: CASKEMGRSPLHF. The CDR3 DNA reads as TGTGCCAGCAAAGAAATGGGGCGTTCACCCCTCCACTTT.

This chain links TRBV12-3 or TRBV12-4 with TRBJ1-5, with D possibly matching TRBD1 (5 bases). The CDR3 covers 12 residues. Deletions cut 7 bases from V and 6 bases from J, with 10 bases between. The CDR3 DNA is TGTGCCAGCACCGTGGGACGTCAGCCCCAGCATTTT. Its protein is CASTVGRQPQHF.

In its sample, this clone was seen once. V usage is TRBV5-1 and J usage is TRBJ2-1, with no clear D. The length of the CDR3 is 13 residues. Germline CDR1 reads SGHRS; CDR2 reads YFSETQ. Trimming took 1 base from V and 8 from J, leaving 10 bases between them. DNA for the CDR3: TGCGCCAGCAGCTTGAAGACCCAGCATGAGCAGTTCTTC. Translation gives CASSLKTQHEQFF.

The chain is built from TRBV5-4 and TRBJ2-7; TRBD1 matches at 8 bases. The CDR3 has 14 residues. Looked up from germline, CDR1 is SGHNT and CDR2 is YYREEE (reference sequence). Trimming cost V 4 bases and J 6 bases; bases outside gene matches: 9. The CDR3 sequence: CASSADRGRGEQYF. CDR3 nucleotides: TGTGCCAGCAGCGCAGACAGGGGAAGGGGCGAGCAGTACTTC.

V gene TRBV28 combines with J gene TRBJ1-1; no clear D. In germline, CDR1 is MDHEN, CDR2 SYDVKM. Trimming shortened V by 5 bases and J by 0 bases, and 13 bases separated the two germline ends. The CDR3 covers 15 residues. CDR3 sequence reads: CASSPPGTMNTEAFF. For the CDR3, the DNA is TGTGCCAGCAGTCCCCCCGGAACTATGAACACTGAAGCTTTCTTT.

V and J are TRBV6-6 and TRBJ2-1; D gene unclear. V lost 0 bases, J lost 4 bases, and 10 bases lay in between. The CDR3 length is 15 residues. Germline CDR1 MNHNY, CDR2 SVGAGI (reference sequence). CDR3 amino acids: CASSYSPGIYNEQFF. Here the CDR3 DNA reads TGTGCCAGCAGTTACTCGCCTGGCATTTACAATGAGCAGTTCTTC.

The rearrangement uses TRBV27 and TRBJ2-3; 11 nucleotides line up with TRBD2. The germline CDR1 and CDR2 sequences are MNHEY and SMNVEV (reference sequence). With 5 bases clipped from V and 1 base from J, the junction kept 11 bases outside the gene matches. The CDR3 is 18 amino acids. CDR3 residues: CASSLYNLGLAGTDTQYF. In DNA form, the CDR3 reads TGTGCCAGCAGTCTCTACAACCTGGGACTAGCGGGCACAGATACGCAGTATTTT.

This rearrangement joins TRBV6-4 to TRBJ2-3, with D possibly called TRBD1 or TRBD2 (5 bases each). CDR1 MRHNA and CDR2 SNTAGT come from the germline V gene. Trimming took 3 bases from V and 2 from J, leaving 9 bases between them. The CDR3 is 14 amino acids. CDR3 amino acids: CASSEGELTDTQYF. CDR3 DNA sequence: TGTGCCAGCAGTGAGGGGGAACTCACAGATACGCAGTATTTT.

J is TRBJ2-2 and V is TRBV11-2; no clear D gene. The CDR3 contains 15 residues. V lost 1 base and J 5 bases, leaving 11 bases between the germline ends. The germline CDR1 and CDR2 sequences are SGHAT and FQNNGV. The CDR3 sequence: CASSLVGKATGELFF. The DNA for the CDR3 is TGTGCCAGCAGCTTAGTAGGGAAGGCGACCGGGGAGCTGTTTTTT.

This chain uses TRBV19 with TRBJ2-3, with a possible D match to TRBD1 (5 bases). Germline-derived CDR1 and CDR2 are LNHDA and SQIVND (reference sequence). V lost 0 bases to trimming and J lost 1 base, with 8 bases between them. This CDR3 comprises 15 residues. CDR3 loop: CASSIDPQGTDTQYF. In DNA, the CDR3 is TGTGCCAGTAGTATAGATCCACAGGGCACAGATACGCAGTATTTT.

The chain links TRBV30 to TRBJ2-7, with a possible D match to TRBD1 (6 bases). CDR1 is GTSNPN, CDR2 SVGIG, per germline (reference sequence). Trimming shortened V by 5 bases and J by 2 bases, and 10 bases separated the two germline ends. The CDR3 length is 12 residues. CDR3 DNA sequence: TGTGCCTGGCGCCGGGACACCTACGAGCAGTACTTC. Residues: CAWRRDTYEQYF.

This sequence joins TRBV5-1 and TRBJ1-6; D might be TRBD1 (6 bases). The CDR3 runs to 15 residues. Germline V lookup: CDR1 SGHRS, CDR2 YFSETQ. Deletions cut 1 base from V and 3 bases from J, with 8 bases between. The CDR3 nucleotides are TGCGCCAGCAGCTTGAAGGGGGACTATAATTCACCCCTCCACTTT. This gives the protein CASSLKGDYNSPLHF.